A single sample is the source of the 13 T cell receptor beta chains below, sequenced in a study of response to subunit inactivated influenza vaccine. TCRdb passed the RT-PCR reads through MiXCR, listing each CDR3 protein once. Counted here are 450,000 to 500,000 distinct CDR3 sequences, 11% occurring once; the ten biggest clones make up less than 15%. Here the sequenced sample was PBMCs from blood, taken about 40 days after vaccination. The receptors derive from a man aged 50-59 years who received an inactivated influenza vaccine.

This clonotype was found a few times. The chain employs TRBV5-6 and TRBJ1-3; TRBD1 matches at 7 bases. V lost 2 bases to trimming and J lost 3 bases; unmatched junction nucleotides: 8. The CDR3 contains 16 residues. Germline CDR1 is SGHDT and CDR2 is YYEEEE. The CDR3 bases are TGTGCCAGCAGCTTATCCGGGACAGTCTATGGAAACACCATATATTTT. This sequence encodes CASSLSGTVYGNTIYF.

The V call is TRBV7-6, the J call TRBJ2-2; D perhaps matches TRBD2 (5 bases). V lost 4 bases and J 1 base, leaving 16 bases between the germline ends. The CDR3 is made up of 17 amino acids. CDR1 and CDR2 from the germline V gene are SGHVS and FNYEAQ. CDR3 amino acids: CASSSSGLSVNTGELFF. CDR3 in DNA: TGTGCCAGCAGCTCATCAGGACTTTCAGTGAACACCGGGGAGCTGTTTTTT.

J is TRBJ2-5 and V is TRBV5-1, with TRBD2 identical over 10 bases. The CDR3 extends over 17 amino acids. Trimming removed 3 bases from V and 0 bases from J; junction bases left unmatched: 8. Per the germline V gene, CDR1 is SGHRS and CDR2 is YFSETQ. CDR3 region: CASSSGGLAGDQETQYF. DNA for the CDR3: TGCGCCAGCAGCTCTGGCGGGCTAGCGGGGGACCAAGAGACCCAGTACTTC.

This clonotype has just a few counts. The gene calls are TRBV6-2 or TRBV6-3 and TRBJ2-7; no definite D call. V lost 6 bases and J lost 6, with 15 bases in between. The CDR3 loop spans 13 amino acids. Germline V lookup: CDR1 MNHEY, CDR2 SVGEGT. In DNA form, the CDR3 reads TGTGCCAGCAGCCCCCGAGTGGTCGGCGAGCAGTACTTC. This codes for CASSPRVVGEQYF.

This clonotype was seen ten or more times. CDR3 in amino acids: CASSPSEAPLSREYF. The DNA for the CDR3 is TGTGCCAGCAGTCCATCGGAGGCCCCGCTATCGAGGGAGTACTTC. This chain joins TRBV6-2 or TRBV6-3 and TRBJ2-7, with TRBD2 as a possible D gene (5 bases). Germline V gene data show CDR1 as MNHEY and CDR2 as SVGEGT. The length of the CDR3 is 15 residues. V was shortened by 5 bases and J by 11 bases, with 25 bases between the two germline ends.

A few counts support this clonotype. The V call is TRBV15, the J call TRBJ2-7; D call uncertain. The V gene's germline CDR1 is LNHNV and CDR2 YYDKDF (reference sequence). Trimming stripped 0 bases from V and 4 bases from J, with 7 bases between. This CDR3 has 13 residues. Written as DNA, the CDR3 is TGTGCCACCAGCAGAGATCGAGTTTACGAGCAGTACTTC. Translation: CATSRDRVYEQYF.

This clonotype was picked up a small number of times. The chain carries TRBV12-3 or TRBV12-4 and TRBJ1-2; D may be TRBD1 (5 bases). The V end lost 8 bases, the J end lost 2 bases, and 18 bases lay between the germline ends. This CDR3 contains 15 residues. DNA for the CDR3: TGTGCCAGCTCTCCACCCCTCGGGGGGAACTATGGCTACACCTTC. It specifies CASSPPLGGNYGYTF.

CDR3 sequence reads: CASSAARVGNEQFF. CDR3 nucleotides: TGTGCCAGCAGTGCAGCCCGGGTGGGCAATGAGCAGTTCTTC. This chain uses TRBV12-3 or TRBV12-4 with TRBJ2-1; D gene ambiguous. Trimming removed 5 bases from V and 6 bases from J, with 14 bases in between. CDR3 size: 14 residues.

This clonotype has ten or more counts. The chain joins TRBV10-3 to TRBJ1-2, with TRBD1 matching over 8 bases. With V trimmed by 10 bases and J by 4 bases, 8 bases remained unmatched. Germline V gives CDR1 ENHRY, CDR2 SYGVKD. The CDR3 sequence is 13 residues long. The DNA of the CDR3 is TGTGCCACCCTTCCCGGGACAGGCTATGGCTACACCTTC. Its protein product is CATLPGTGYGYTF.

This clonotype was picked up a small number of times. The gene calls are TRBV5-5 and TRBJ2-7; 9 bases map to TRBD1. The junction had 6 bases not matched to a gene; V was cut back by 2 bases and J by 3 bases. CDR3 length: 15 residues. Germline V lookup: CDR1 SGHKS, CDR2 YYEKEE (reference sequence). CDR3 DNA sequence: TGTGCCAGCAGCTTCTCCCCGGGACAGGGCTACGAGCAGTACTTC. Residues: CASSFSPGQGYEQYF.

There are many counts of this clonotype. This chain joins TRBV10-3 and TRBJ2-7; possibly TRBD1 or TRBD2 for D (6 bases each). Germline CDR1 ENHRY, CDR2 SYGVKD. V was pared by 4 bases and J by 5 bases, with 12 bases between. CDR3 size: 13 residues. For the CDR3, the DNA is TGTGCCATCAGTGTACAGGGAGGCGACGAGCAGTACTTC. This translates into CAISVQGGDEQYF.

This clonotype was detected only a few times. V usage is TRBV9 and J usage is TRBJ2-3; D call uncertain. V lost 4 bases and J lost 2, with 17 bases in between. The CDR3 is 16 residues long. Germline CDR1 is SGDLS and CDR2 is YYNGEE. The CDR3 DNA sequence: TGTGCCAGCAGCACATCCCCCCGCGTCGTCACAGATACGCAGTATTTT. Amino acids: CASSTSPRVVTDTQYF.

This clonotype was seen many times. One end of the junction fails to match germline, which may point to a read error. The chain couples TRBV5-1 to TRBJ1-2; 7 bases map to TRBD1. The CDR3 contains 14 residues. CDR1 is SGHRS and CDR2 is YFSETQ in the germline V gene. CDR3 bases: TGTGCCAGCAGCTCTTCCGGGACAGATTATGGCTACACCTTC. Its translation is CASSSSGTDYGYTF.